This T cell receptor (beta chain) is from a study of T cells expressing NK-cell markers. Overall study findings and caveats: Of the CD8+ T cell pool in over 5 donors, roughly 1.0-8% was accounted for by dominant NKG2C+ clonotypes.

As regards this clonotype: Antigen specificity is unknown.

Each CDR3 protein gets one entry in TCRdb, which reprocessed the 5' RACE reads and gives no DNA. Its listing shows about 160,000 distinct CDR3 sequences. This clonotype originated in a woman aged 18 to 75 in good health. The sequencing sample was made of blood T cells: a sorted CD56 or NKG2C T cell subset, CD4+ or CD8+ T cells, or bulk PBMC T cells (not recorded which).

The CDR3 protein is CASSTGVSTDTQYF. The chain is built from TRBV12-3 or TRBV12-4 and TRBJ2-3; absent DNA, TCRdb's TRBD1 call cannot be checked. The CDR3 has 14 residues.